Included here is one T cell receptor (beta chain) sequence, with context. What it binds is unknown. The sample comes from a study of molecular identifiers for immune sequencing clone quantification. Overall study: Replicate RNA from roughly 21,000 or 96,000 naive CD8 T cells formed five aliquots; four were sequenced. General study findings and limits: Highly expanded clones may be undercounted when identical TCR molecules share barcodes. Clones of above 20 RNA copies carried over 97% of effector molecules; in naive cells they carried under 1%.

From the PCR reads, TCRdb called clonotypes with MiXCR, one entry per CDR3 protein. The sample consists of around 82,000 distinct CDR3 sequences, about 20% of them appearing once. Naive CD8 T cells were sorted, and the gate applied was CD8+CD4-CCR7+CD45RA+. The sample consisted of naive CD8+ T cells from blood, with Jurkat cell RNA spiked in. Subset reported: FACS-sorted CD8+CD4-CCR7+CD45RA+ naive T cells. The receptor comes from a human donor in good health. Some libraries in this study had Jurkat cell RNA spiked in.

DNA for the CDR3: TGTGCCGCTAAACTGAACACCGGGGAGCTGTTTTTT. It specifies CAAKLNTGELFF. The chain uses TRBV7-6 and TRBJ2-2; no firm D call. Germline V lookup: CDR1 SGHVS, CDR2 FNYEAQ. Trimming took off 11 bases at V and 1 base at J, with 8 bases between the two ends. This CDR3 comprises 12 residues. Filled out from reference TRBV7-6 and TRBJ2-2, the complete variable domain reads GAGVSQSPRYKVTKRGQDVALRCDPISGHVSLYWYRQALGQGPEFLTYFNYEAQQDKSGLPNDRFSAERPEGSISTLTIQRTEQRDSAMYRCAAKLNTGELFFGEGSRLTVL.